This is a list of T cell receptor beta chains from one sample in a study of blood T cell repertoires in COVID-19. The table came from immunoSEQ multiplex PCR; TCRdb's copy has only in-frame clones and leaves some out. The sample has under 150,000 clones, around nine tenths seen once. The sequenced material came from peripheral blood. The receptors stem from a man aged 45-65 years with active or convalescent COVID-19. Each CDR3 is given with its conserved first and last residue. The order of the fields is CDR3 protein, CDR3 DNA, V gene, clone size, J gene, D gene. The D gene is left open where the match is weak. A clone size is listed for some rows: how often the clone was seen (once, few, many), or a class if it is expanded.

CDR3aa: CASSPLGGQNQPQHF
CDR3nt: TGTGCCAGCAGTCCCCTCGGGGGTCAAAATCAGCCCCAGCATTTT
v_gene: TRBV28
abundance: NA
j_gene: TRBJ1-5
d_gene: NA

CDR3aa: CASSAEGQPRGDSPLHF
CDR3nt: TGTGCCAGCTCAGCAGAAGGTCAGCCGCGCGGGGATTCACCCCTCCACTTT
v_gene: TRBV18
abundance: NA
j_gene: TRBJ1-6
d_gene: NA

CDR3aa: CSASEGQSSYNSPLHF
CDR3nt: TGCAGTGCTAGTGAGGGGCAGAGCTCCTATAATTCACCCCTCCACTTT
v_gene: TRBV20-1
abundance: NA
j_gene: TRBJ1-6
d_gene: NA

CDR3aa: CSVAPEAFQANTEAFF
CDR3nt: TGCAGCGTTGCCCCGGAGGCGTTTCAAGCGAACACTGAAGCTTTCTTT
v_gene: TRBV29-1
abundance: NA
j_gene: TRBJ1-1
d_gene: NA

CDR3aa: CAGQTRDGRCDEQFF
CDR3nt: TGTGCCGGTCAGACCCGAGACGGGAGATGTGATGAGCAGTTCTTC
v_gene: TRBV5-3
abundance: NA
j_gene: TRBJ2-1
d_gene: NA

CDR3aa: CASSRESEAFF
CDR3nt: TGTGCCAGCAGCCGAGAGAGTGAAGCTTTCTTT
v_gene: TRBV6-5
abundance: NA
j_gene: TRBJ1-1
d_gene: NA

CDR3aa: CATVSSGGLITGELFF
CDR3nt: TGTGCCACCGTTTCTTCGGGGGGCCTGATCACCGGGGAGCTGTTTTTT
v_gene: TRBV7-2
abundance: NA
j_gene: TRBJ2-2
d_gene: NA

CDR3aa: CASSPGTSGRGFGDTQYF
CDR3nt: TGTGCCAGCAGTCCGGGGACTAGCGGGAGAGGTTTCGGAGATACGCAGTATTTT
v_gene: TRBV28
abundance: NA
j_gene: TRBJ2-3
d_gene: TRBD2

CDR3aa: CASSPRGTGELFF
CDR3nt: TGCGCCAGCTCCCCAAGGGGCACCGGGGAGCTGTTTTTT
v_gene: TRBV10-1
abundance: NA
j_gene: TRBJ2-2
d_gene: NA

CDR3aa: CASSPASGRAEQYF
CDR3nt: TGTGCCAGCAGCCCTGCTAGCGGGAGGGCCGAGCAGTACTTC
v_gene: TRBV7-8
abundance: NA
j_gene: TRBJ2-7
d_gene: TRBD2

CDR3aa: CAWSERGDRGLYYGYTF
CDR3nt: TGTGCCTGGAGTGAGCGGGGGGACAGGGGGCTGTACTATGGCTACACCTTC
v_gene: TRBV30
abundance: NA
j_gene: TRBJ1-2
d_gene: TRBD1

CDR3aa: CASSLQHAGANTGELFF
CDR3nt: TGTGCCAGTAGTCTCCAGCATGCGGGGGCGAACACCGGGGAGCTGTTTTTT
v_gene: TRBV19
abundance: NA
j_gene: TRBJ2-2
d_gene: TRBD2

CDR3aa: CSAPRNEKLFF
CDR3nt: TGCAGTGCGCCGAGAAATGAAAAACTGTTTTTT
v_gene: TRBV20-1
abundance: NA
j_gene: TRBJ1-4
d_gene: NA

CDR3aa: CASGPRNTEAFF
CDR3nt: TGTGCCAGCGGCCCCAGGAACACTGAAGCTTTCTTT
v_gene: TRBV28
abundance: NA
j_gene: TRBJ1-1
d_gene: NA

CDR3aa: CSASGRTGDTGELFF
CDR3nt: TGCAGTGCTAGTGGCAGGACAGGGGACACCGGGGAGCTGTTTTTT
v_gene: TRBV20-1
abundance: NA
j_gene: TRBJ2-2
d_gene: TRBD1

CDR3aa: CASRMETGLDSPLHF
CDR3nt: TGTGCCAGCAGGATGGAGACAGGTCTGGACTCACCCCTCCACTTT
v_gene: TRBV2
abundance: NA
j_gene: TRBJ1-6
d_gene: NA

CDR3aa: CASSIGSIRVNEQFF
CDR3nt: TGTGCCAGTAGTATAGGTTCCATTCGGGTTAATGAGCAGTTCTTC
v_gene: TRBV19
abundance: NA
j_gene: TRBJ2-1
d_gene: NA

CDR3aa: CASNQWTSSKAKNIQYF
CDR3nt: TGTGCCAGCAATCAATGGACTAGCTCCAAAGCCAAAAACATTCAGTACTTC
v_gene: TRBV5-4
abundance: NA
j_gene: TRBJ2-4
d_gene: TRBD2

CDR3aa: CSVSRSLTGTDTQYF
CDR3nt: TGCAGCGTTAGCCGCAGCTTGACGGGAACAGATACGCAGTATTTT
v_gene: TRBV29-1
abundance: NA
j_gene: TRBJ2-3
d_gene: NA

CDR3aa: CASSTSKNYGYTF
CDR3nt: TGTGCCAGCAGCACTTCGAAAAACTATGGCTACACCTTC
v_gene: TRBV6-5
abundance: few
j_gene: TRBJ1-2
d_gene: NA

CDR3aa: CASSGDRGLEKLFF
CDR3nt: TGTGCCAGCAGTGGGGACAGGGGGCTTGAAAAACTGTTTTTT
v_gene: TRBV2
abundance: once
j_gene: TRBJ1-4
d_gene: TRBD1

CDR3aa: CASSWDLRNTEAFF
CDR3nt: TGTGCCAGCAGCTGGGACTTAAGGAACACTGAAGCTTTCTTT
v_gene: TRBV5-4
abundance: NA
j_gene: TRBJ1-1
d_gene: NA

CDR3aa: CASSAGVAYNEQFF
CDR3nt: TGTGCCAGCAGTGCCGGGGTTGCCTACAATGAGCAGTTCTTC
v_gene: TRBV6-4
abundance: once
j_gene: TRBJ2-1
d_gene: NA

CDR3aa: CASSSSGGPPDTQYF
CDR3nt: TGTGCCAGTAGTTCTAGCGGGGGGCCCCCAGATACGCAGTATTTT
v_gene: TRBV19
abundance: NA
j_gene: TRBJ2-3
d_gene: TRBD2

CDR3aa: CAISESAGTVYYEQYF
CDR3nt: TGTGCCATCAGTGAGTCGGCGGGGACAGTCTACTACGAGCAGTACTTC
v_gene: TRBV10-3
abundance: NA
j_gene: TRBJ2-7
d_gene: NA

CDR3aa: CASSYRGPLNEQYF
CDR3nt: TGTGCCAGCAGTTACAGGGGGCCCCTTAACGAGCAGTACTTC
v_gene: TRBV6-5
abundance: NA
j_gene: TRBJ2-7
d_gene: TRBD1

CDR3aa: CASSRIQGSGDTGELFF
CDR3nt: TGTGCCAGCAGCCGAATACAGGGGAGCGGTGACACCGGGGAGCTGTTTTTT
v_gene: TRBV14
abundance: NA
j_gene: TRBJ2-2
d_gene: TRBD1

CDR3aa: CASSLGGASEKLFF
CDR3nt: TGTGCCAGCAGCTTAGGGGGAGCTTCTGAAAAACTGTTTTTT
v_gene: TRBV7-2
abundance: NA
j_gene: TRBJ1-4
d_gene: NA

CDR3aa: CAISETAGSTDTQYF
CDR3nt: TGTGCCATCAGTGAGACAGCGGGCAGCACAGATACGCAGTATTTT
v_gene: TRBV10-3
abundance: NA
j_gene: TRBJ2-3
d_gene: NA

CDR3aa: CSVGRLRGEQFF
CDR3nt: TGCAGCGTTGGTAGGCTTCGGGGTGAGCAGTTCTTC
v_gene: TRBV29-1
abundance: NA
j_gene: TRBJ2-1
d_gene: NA

CDR3aa: CASSPIQGNTGELFF
CDR3nt: TGTGCCAGCTCACCGATACAGGGGAACACCGGGGAGCTGTTTTTT
v_gene: TRBV18
abundance: NA
j_gene: TRBJ2-2
d_gene: NA

CDR3aa: CASSPGQGRQPQHF
CDR3nt: TGTGCCAGCAGCCCGGGACAGGGGCGTCAGCCCCAGCATTTT
v_gene: TRBV16
abundance: NA
j_gene: TRBJ1-5
d_gene: TRBD1

CDR3aa: CATSSRDRGFSGNTIYF
CDR3nt: TGTGCCACCAGCAGTAGGGACAGGGGGTTCTCTGGAAACACCATATATTTT
v_gene: TRBV15
abundance: NA
j_gene: TRBJ1-3
d_gene: TRBD1

CDR3aa: CATSDLSIQDTQYF
CDR3nt: TGTGCCACCAGTGATTTGTCAATACAAGATACGCAGTATTTT
v_gene: TRBV24-1
abundance: NA
j_gene: TRBJ2-3
d_gene: NA

CDR3aa: CASSLGLGHSNEKLFF
CDR3nt: TGCGCCAGCAGCTTGGGTTTGGGACATTCTAATGAAAAACTGTTTTTT
v_gene: TRBV5-1
abundance: many
j_gene: TRBJ1-4
d_gene: NA

CDR3aa: CASNVETASNQPQHF
CDR3nt: TGTGCCAGCAATGTAGAGACAGCTAGCAATCAGCCCCAGCATTTT
v_gene: TRBV2
abundance: NA
j_gene: TRBJ1-5
d_gene: NA

CDR3aa: CASSSVQGISGNTIYF
CDR3nt: TGCGCCAGCAGCTCAGTACAGGGGATCTCTGGAAACACCATATATTTT
v_gene: TRBV5-1
abundance: once
j_gene: TRBJ1-3
d_gene: TRBD1

CDR3aa: CASSGTGPNTEAFF
CDR3nt: TGCGCCAGCAGTGGGACAGGACCGAACACTGAAGCTTTCTTT
v_gene: TRBV10-1
abundance: NA
j_gene: TRBJ1-1
d_gene: TRBD1

CDR3aa: CASSLRTGSDEQYF
CDR3nt: TGTGCCAGCAGCTTACGGACAGGATCGGACGAGCAGTACTTC
v_gene: TRBV5-8
abundance: NA
j_gene: TRBJ2-7
d_gene: TRBD1

CDR3aa: CASSLDPGGEQYF
CDR3nt: TGTGCCAGCAGCTTGGATCCGGGTGGCGAGCAGTACTTC
v_gene: TRBV5-6
abundance: once
j_gene: TRBJ2-7
d_gene: NA

CDR3aa: CASSLVVDSTDTQYF
CDR3nt: TGTGCCAGCAGCTTGGTGGTAGATAGCACAGATACGCAGTATTTT
v_gene: TRBV5-6
abundance: NA
j_gene: TRBJ2-3
d_gene: NA

CDR3aa: CASSPISSGGYTF
CDR3nt: TGTGCCAGCAGCCCAATATCGTCAGGTGGCTACACCTTC
v_gene: TRBV11-2
abundance: once
j_gene: TRBJ1-2
d_gene: NA

CDR3aa: CASSEQGSHYNEQFF
CDR3nt: TGTGCCAGCAGTGAACAGGGGTCCCATTACAATGAGCAGTTCTTC
v_gene: TRBV6-1
abundance: few
j_gene: TRBJ2-1
d_gene: NA

CDR3aa: CAWSVGTGKGPTF
CDR3nt: TGTGCCTGGAGTGTAGGGACAGGGAAAGGACCCACCTTC
v_gene: TRBV30
abundance: NA
j_gene: TRBJ1-2
d_gene: TRBD1

CDR3aa: CASSSPPRETQYF
CDR3nt: TGTGCCAGCAGCTCTCCGCCCCGGGAGACCCAGTACTTC
v_gene: TRBV7-9
abundance: NA
j_gene: TRBJ2-5
d_gene: NA

CDR3aa: CASGLADRGGSEAFF
CDR3nt: TGTGCTAGTGGTTTGGCCGACAGGGGCGGATCTGAAGCTTTCTTT
v_gene: TRBV12-5
abundance: NA
j_gene: TRBJ1-1
d_gene: TRBD1

CDR3aa: CAAGRGVSYTF
CDR3nt: TGTGCCGCTGGCCGGGGGGTGAGCTACACCTTC
v_gene: TRBV6-5
abundance: NA
j_gene: TRBJ1-2
d_gene: NA

CDR3aa: CASSFFSGVSNQPQHF
CDR3nt: TGTGCCAGCAGCTTCTTTTCAGGGGTTAGCAATCAGCCCCAGCATTTT
v_gene: TRBV5-6
abundance: few
j_gene: TRBJ1-5
d_gene: NA

CDR3aa: CASSMQGGIGELFF
CDR3nt: TGCGCCAGCAGCATGCAAGGGGGCATCGGGGAGCTGTTTTTT
v_gene: TRBV5-1
abundance: NA
j_gene: TRBJ2-2
d_gene: TRBD1